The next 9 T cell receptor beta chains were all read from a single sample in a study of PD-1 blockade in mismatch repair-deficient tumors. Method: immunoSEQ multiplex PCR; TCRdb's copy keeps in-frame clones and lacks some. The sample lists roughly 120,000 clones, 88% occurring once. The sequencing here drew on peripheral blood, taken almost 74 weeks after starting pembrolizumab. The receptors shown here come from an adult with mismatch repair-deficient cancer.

Here the CDR3 DNA reads TGTGCCAGCAGTTTTTCCCCCAATGAGCAGTTCTTC. It yields the protein CASSFSPNEQFF. The V and J genes are TRBV28 and TRBJ2-1, with D hard to call. CDR1 is MDHEN, CDR2 SYDVKM, per germline. The CDR3 runs to 12 residues. Trimming removed 3 bases from V and 6 bases from J, with 6 bases in between.

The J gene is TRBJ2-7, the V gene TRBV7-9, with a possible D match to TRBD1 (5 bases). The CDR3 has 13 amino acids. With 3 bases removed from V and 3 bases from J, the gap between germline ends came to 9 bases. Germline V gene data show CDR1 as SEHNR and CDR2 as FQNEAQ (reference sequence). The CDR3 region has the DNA TGTGCCAGCAGCTTGACAGCTTACTACGAGCAGTACTTC. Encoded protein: CASSLTAYYEQYF.

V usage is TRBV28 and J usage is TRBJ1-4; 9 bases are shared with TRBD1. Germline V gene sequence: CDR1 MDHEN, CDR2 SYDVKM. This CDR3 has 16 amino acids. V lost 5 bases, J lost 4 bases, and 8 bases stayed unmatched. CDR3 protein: CASSPQDRGDNEKLFF. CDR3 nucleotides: TGTGCCAGCAGTCCACAGGACAGGGGCGATAATGAAAAACTGTTTTTT.

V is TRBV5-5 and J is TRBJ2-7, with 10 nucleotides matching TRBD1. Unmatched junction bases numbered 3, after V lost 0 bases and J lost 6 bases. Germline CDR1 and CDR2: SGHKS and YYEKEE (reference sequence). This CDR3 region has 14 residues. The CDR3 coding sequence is TGTGCCAGCAGCTTGGGACAGGGGGCCAGCGAGCAGTACTTC. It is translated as CASSLGQGASEQYF.

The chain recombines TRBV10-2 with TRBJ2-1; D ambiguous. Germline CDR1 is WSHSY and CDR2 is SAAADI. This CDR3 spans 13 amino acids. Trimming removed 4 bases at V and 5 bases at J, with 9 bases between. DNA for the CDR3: TGCGCCAGCAGTGTTACAATGAACAATGAGCAGTTCTTC. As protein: CASSVTMNNEQFF.

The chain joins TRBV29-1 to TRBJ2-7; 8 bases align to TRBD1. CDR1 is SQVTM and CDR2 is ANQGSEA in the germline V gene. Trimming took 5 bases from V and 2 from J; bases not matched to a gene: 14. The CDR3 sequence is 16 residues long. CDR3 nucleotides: TGCAGCGTTCGCGGACAGGGAGTTTCCGGCGCCTACGAGCAGTACTTC. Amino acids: CSVRGQGVSGAYEQYF.

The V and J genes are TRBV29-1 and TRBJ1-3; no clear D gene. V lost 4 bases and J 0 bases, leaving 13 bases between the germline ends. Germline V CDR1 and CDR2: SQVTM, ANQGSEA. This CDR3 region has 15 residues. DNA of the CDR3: TGCAGCGTTGTGTCTGGTAGCAACTCTGGAAACACCATATATTTT. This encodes CSVVSGSNSGNTIYF.

CDR3 sequence (DNA): TGTGCCATCAGTGAGAGGGTCTCCTACGAGCAGTACTTC. Translated, it gives CAISERVSYEQYF. The chain uses TRBV10-3 and TRBJ2-7; D not certain. Per the germline V gene, CDR1 is ENHRY and CDR2 is SYGVKD. The V gene lost 2 bases and the J gene lost 0 bases, with 5 bases spanning the gap. The CDR3 has 13 residues.

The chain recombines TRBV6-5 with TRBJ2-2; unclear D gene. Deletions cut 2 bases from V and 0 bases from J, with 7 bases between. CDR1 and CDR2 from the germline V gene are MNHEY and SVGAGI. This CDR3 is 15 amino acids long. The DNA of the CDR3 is TGTGCCAGCAGTTACACAGCCTCGAACACCGGGGAGCTGTTTTTT. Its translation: CASSYTASNTGELFF.